This TCR beta chain derives from a study of Ad26.COV2.S vaccination and SARS-CoV-2 variants. Study as a whole: Trial arm assignment for the donor was COV1001 Ad26.COV2.S. Notes on the study in general: Placebo recipients and vaccine recipients were similar in non-spike TCR breadth. Vaccine recipients had higher spike-specific TCR breadth than placebo recipients.

As to this clone: Its antigen is not known.

As to treatment: about 20 received Ad26.COV2.S at low or high dose, single or two shots; 5 received placebo; per-sample allocation not given. Samples analyzed were those drawn on day 63 after the first vaccine or placebo injection. Generated by immunoSEQ multiplex PCR, the TCRdb table keeps only in-frame clones and is missing some. The sample consists of about 320,000 clones, roughly 88% of them appearing once. Sequencing used peripheral blood, obtained in a trial of Ad26.COV2.S vaccine versus placebo. The TCR sequence derives from a person aged 18 to 59 who received the Ad26.COV2.S COVID-19 vaccine or a placebo.

In nucleotides, the CDR3 is TGTGCCAGCAGTTTAAGTGTTGGTGACAGCCCCTACAATGAGCAGTTCTTC. It codes for CASSLSVGDSPYNEQFF. This chain links TRBV27 with TRBJ2-1; tentative D call: TRBD1 (5 bases). V gave up 2 bases and J gave up 2 bases, with 16 bases separating them. This CDR3 contains 17 residues. Germline V gene lookup returns CDR1 MNHEY and CDR2 SMNVEV (reference sequence).